This T cell receptor (beta chain) was obtained from a study of blood T cell repertoires in COVID-19. Study context: COVID-19 samples collected from the United States, Italy and Spain covered acute and convalescent phases. T cells, B-cell-depleted T cells, or PBMCs supplied cDNA or gDNA.

Per the original methods: Cell counts per sample came from amplifying reference gene primers. The table came from immunoSEQ multiplex PCR; TCRdb's copy has only in-frame clones and leaves some out. V and J calls and clone size follow that table, whereas D and trimming were derived from the DNA. Altogether 110,000 to 150,000 clones are present, approximately 78% being singletons, with the ten largest covering about 4.3%. Germline CDR1 reads KGHDR; CDR2 reads SFDVKD. V shed 3 bases and J 5 bases; nucleotides not matched to a gene: 7. The CDR3 consists of 16 residues. The receptor's source is a woman at least 80 years old with acute or convalescent COVID-19. Sequencing input: peripheral blood. The J gene is TRBJ1-2, the V gene TRBV24-1, with 11 positions matching TRBD1. CDR3 DNA sequence: TGTGCCACCAGTGATCCACGGACAGGGGGCATTTATGGCTACACCTTC. Protein sequence: CATSDPRTGGIYGYTF.